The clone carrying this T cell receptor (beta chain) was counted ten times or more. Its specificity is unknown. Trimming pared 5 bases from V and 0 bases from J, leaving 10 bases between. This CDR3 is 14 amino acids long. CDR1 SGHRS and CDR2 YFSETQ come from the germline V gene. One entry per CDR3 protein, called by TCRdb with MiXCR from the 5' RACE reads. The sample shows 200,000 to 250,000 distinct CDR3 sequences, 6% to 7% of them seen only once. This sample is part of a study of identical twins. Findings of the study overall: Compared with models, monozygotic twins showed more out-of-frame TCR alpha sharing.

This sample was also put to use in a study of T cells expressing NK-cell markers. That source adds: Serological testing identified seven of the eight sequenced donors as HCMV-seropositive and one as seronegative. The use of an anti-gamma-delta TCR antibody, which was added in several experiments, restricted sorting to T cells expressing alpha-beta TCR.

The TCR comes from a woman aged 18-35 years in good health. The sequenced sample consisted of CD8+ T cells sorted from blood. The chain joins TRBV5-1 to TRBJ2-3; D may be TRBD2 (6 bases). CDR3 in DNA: TGCGCCAGCAGGGACGGGGGTAGCACAGATACGCAGTATTTT. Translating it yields CASRDGGSTDTQYF.